This T cell receptor (beta chain) was obtained from a study of blood T cell repertoires in COVID-19. Study in general: COVID-19 samples, acute and convalescent, were from the United States, Italy and Spain. The analysed material was cDNA or gDNA that came from T cells, B-cell-depleted T cells, or PBMCs.

Per the authors' pipeline: Amplified reference gene primers provided the basis for estimating nucleated cell counts. Libraries were prepared by immunoSEQ multiplex PCR; TCRdb keeps only in-frame clonotypes and omits some of them. V and J calls and clone size are those listed in that table; D and trimming were worked out from the DNA. The table lists some 220,000 clones, approximately 82% of them singletons, with about 9.7% in the top ten. Germline CDR1 SGHTA, CDR2 FQGNSA. The CDR3 spans 15 residues. The V and J ends lost 5 bases and 4 bases, in that order; junction bases with no gene match: 7. The J gene is TRBJ2-3, the V gene TRBV7-2; 9 bases fit TRBD2. Sequencing was done on a sample of peripheral blood. This receptor was identified in a man aged 50 to 59 with active or convalescent COVID-19. CDR3 residues: CASSGEGLAADTQYF. In DNA form, the CDR3 reads TGTGCCAGCAGCGGAGAGGGACTAGCAGCAGATACGCAGTATTTT.